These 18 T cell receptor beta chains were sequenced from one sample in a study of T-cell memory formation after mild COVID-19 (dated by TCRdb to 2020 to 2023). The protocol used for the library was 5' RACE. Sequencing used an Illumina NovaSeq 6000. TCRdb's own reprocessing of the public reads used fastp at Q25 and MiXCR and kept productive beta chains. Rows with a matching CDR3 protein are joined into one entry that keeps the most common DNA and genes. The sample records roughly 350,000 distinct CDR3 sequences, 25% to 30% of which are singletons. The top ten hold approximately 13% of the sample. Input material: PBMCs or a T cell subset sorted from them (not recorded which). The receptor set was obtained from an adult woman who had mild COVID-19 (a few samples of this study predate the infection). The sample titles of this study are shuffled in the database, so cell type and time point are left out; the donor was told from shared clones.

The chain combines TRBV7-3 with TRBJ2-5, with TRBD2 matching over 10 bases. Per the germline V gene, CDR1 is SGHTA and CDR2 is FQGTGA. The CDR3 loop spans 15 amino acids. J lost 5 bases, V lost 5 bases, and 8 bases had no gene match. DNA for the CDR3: TGTGCCAGCAGCCGCAGCGGGAGGGCCGGGGAGACCCAGTACTTC. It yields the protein CASSRSGRAGETQYF.

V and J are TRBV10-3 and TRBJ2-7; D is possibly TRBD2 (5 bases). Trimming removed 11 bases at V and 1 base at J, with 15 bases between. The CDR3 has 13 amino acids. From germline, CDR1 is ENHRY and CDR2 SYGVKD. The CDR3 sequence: CASGSAASYEQYF. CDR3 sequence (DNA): TGTGCCTCGGGGTCCGCGGCGTCCTACGAGCAGTACTTC.

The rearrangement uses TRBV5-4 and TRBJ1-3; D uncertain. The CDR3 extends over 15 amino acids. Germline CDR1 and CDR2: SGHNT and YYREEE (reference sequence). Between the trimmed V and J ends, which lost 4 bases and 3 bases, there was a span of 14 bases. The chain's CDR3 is CASSGGKIGGNTIYF. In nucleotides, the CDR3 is TGTGCCAGCAGCGGCGGGAAAATAGGTGGAAACACCATATATTTT.

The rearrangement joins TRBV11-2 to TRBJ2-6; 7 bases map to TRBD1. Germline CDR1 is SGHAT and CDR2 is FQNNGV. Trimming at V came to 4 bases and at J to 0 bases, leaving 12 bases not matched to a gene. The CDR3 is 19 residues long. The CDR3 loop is CASSSFGSGQSSGANVLTF. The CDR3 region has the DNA TGTGCCAGCAGCTCATTCGGTTCGGGACAGTCCTCTGGGGCCAACGTCCTGACTTTC.

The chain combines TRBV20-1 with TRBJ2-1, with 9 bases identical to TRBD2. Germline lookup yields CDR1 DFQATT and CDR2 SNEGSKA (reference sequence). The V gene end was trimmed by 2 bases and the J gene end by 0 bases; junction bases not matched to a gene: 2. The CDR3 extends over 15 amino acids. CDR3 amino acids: CSARQTSGSYNEQFF. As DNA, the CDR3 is TGCAGTGCTAGACAGACTAGCGGCTCCTACAATGAGCAGTTCTTC.

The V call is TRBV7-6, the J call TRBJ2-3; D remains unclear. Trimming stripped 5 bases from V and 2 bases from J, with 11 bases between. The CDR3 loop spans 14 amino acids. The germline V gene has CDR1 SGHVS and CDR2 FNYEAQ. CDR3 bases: TGTGCCAGCAGCCCGCGCCGCTCCACAGATACGCAGTATTTT. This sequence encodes CASSPRRSTDTQYF.

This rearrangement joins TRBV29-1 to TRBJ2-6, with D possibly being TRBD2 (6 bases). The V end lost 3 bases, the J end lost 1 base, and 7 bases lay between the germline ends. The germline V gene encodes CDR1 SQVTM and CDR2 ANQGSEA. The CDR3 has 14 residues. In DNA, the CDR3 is TGCAGCGTTGATGCGGGATCTGGGGCCAACGTCCTGACTTTC. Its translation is CSVDAGSGANVLTF.

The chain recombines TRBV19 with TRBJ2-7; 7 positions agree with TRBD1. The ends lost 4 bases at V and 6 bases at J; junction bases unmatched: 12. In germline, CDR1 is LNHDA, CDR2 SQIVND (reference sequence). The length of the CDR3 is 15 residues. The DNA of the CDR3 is TGTGCCAGTAGTAACCGGGACAGCCCCTTGCCCGAGCAGTACTTC. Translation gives CASSNRDSPLPEQYF.

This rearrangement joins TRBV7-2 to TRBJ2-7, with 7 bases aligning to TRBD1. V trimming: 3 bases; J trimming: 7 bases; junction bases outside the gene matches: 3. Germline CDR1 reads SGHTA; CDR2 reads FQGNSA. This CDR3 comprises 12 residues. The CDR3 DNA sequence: TGTGCCAGCAGCTTTGGGACAGCGGAGCAGTACTTC. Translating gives CASSFGTAEQYF.

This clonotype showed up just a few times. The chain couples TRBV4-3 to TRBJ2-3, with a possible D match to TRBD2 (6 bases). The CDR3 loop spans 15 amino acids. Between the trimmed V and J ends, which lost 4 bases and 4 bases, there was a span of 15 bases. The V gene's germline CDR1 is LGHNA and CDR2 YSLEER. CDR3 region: CASSLQSSDADTQYF. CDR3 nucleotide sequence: TGCGCCAGCAGCCTACAATCTAGCGACGCAGATACGCAGTATTTT.

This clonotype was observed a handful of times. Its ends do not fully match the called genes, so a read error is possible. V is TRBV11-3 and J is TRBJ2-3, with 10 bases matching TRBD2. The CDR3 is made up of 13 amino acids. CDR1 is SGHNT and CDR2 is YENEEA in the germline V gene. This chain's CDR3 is CASRLAGADAQYF. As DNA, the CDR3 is TGTGCCAGCCGGCTAGCGGGAGCAGATGCGCAGTATTTT.

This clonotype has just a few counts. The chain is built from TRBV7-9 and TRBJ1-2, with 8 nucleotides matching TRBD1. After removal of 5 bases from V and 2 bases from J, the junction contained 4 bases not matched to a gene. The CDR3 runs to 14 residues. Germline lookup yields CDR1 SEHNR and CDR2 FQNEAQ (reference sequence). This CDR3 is CASSLQGGNYGYTF. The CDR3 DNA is TGTGCCAGCAGCCTACAGGGGGGCAACTATGGCTACACCTTC.

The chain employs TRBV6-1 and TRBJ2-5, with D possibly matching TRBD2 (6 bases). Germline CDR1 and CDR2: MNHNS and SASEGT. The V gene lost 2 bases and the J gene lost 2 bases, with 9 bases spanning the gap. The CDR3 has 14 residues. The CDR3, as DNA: TGTGCCAGCAGTGAACTCGGAGGGCAAGAGACCCAGTACTTC. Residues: CASSELGGQETQYF.

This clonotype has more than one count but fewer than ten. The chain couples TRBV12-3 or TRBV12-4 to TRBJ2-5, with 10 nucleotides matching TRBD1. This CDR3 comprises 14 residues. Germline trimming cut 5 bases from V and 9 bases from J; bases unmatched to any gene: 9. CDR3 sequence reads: CASSPGQGFGSQYF. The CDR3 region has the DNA TGTGCCAGCAGTCCGGGACAGGGGTTTGGGTCCCAGTACTTC.

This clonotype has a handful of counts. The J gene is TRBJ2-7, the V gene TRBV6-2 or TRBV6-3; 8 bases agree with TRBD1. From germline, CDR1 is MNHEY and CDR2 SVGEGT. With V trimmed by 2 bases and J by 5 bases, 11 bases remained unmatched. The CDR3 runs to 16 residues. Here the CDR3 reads CASSYNEDRDGDEQYF. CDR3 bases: TGTGCCAGCAGTTACAACGAGGACAGGGACGGCGACGAGCAGTACTTC.

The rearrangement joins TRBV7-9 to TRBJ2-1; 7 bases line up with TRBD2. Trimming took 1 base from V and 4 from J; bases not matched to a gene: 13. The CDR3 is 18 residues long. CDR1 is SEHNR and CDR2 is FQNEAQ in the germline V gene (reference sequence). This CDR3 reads CASSLEAGRGKIYNEQFF. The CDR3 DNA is TGTGCCAGCAGCTTAGAGGCCGGGCGGGGGAAAATTTACAATGAGCAGTTCTTC.

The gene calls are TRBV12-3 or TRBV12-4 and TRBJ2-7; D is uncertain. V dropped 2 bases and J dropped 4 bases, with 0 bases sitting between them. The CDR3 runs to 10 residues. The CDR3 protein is CASSLYEQYF. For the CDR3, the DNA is TGTGCCAGCAGTTTATACGAGCAGTACTTC.

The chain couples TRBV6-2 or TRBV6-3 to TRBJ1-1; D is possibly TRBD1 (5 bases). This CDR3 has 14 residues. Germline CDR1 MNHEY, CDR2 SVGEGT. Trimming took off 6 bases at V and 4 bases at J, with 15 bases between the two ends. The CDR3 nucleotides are TGTGCCAGCAGGGATAATTTAAGGGGCACTGAAGCTTTCTTT. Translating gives CASRDNLRGTEAFF.